The rows below give T cell receptor beta chains drawn from one sample of a study of CD4 T cells in relation to SARS-CoV-2 and coronaviruses. No antigen is known for these receptors. The protocol was immunoSEQ multiplex PCR, while the TCRdb copy is restricted to in-frame clones and leaves out a portion. The table shows roughly 20,000 clones, with about three fifths occurring only once. The sequencing sample was made of CD4+ T cells from PBMCs, cultured in vitro. Every receptor here comes from a human donor in good health. Both conserved end residues are part of each CDR3. Each record gives: V gene, D gene, clone size, J gene, CDR3 protein, CDR3 DNA. The D gene is left open where the match is weak. The size field is filled for only some rows; it gives once, few, many or a size class.

V gene: TRBV19
D gene: .
clone size: .
J gene: TRBJ2-6
CDR3 protein: CASSISRVGSGANVLTF
CDR3 DNA: TGTGCCAGTAGTATTTCCAGGGTCGGTTCTGGGGCCAACGTCCTGACTTTC

V gene: TRBV19
D gene: TRBD1
clone size: .
J gene: TRBJ2-2
CDR3 protein: CASISTGGRNTGELFF
CDR3 DNA: TGTGCCAGTATCTCGACAGGGGGAAGGAACACCGGGGAGCTGTTTTTT

V gene: TRBV12-3/TRBV12-4
D gene: .
clone size: few
J gene: TRBJ1-1
CDR3 protein: CASSWGGRTEAFF
CDR3 DNA: TGTGCCAGCAGTTGGGGAGGGCGGACTGAAGCTTTCTTT

V gene: TRBV29-1
D gene: TRBD2
clone size: .
J gene: TRBJ2-5
CDR3 protein: CSVGRHDSGGPEETQYF
CDR3 DNA: TGCAGCGTCGGGCGGCATGATTCGGGAGGGCCAGAAGAGACCCAGTACTTC

V gene: TRBV5-6
D gene: .
clone size: .
J gene: TRBJ1-1
CDR3 protein: CASSLRALNTEAFF
CDR3 DNA: TGTGCCAGCAGCTTACGGGCCTTGAACACTGAAGCTTTCTTT

V gene: TRBV7-2
D gene: .
clone size: .
J gene: TRBJ1-5
CDR3 protein: CASSVGGPQHF
CDR3 DNA: TGTGCCAGCAGCGTCGGGGGGCCCCAGCATTTT

V gene: TRBV2
D gene: .
clone size: few
J gene: TRBJ2-1
CDR3 protein: CASSDFNEQFF
CDR3 DNA: TGTGCCAGCAGTGATTTCAATGAGCAGTTCTTC

V gene: TRBV19
D gene: TRBD2
clone size: once
J gene: TRBJ2-1
CDR3 protein: CASRRTSGDYNEQFF
CDR3 DNA: TGTGCCAGTAGGCGGACTAGCGGGGACTACAATGAGCAGTTCTTC

V gene: TRBV3-1/TRBV3-2
D gene: .
clone size: once
J gene: TRBJ1-6
CDR3 protein: CASSVRDNSPLHF
CDR3 DNA: TGTGCCAGCAGCGTCCGGGATAATTCACCCCTCCACTTT

V gene: TRBV7-2
D gene: .
clone size: .
J gene: TRBJ2-3
CDR3 protein: CASSLGRGDTQYF
CDR3 DNA: TGTGCCAGCAGCTTAGGCAGGGGCGATACGCAGTATTTT

V gene: TRBV6-5
D gene: .
clone size: .
J gene: TRBJ2-6
CDR3 protein: CASRTASAGANVLTF
CDR3 DNA: TGTGCCAGCAGAACAGCGTCCGCTGGGGCCAACGTCCTGACTTTC

V gene: TRBV5-8
D gene: TRBD2
clone size: .
J gene: TRBJ2-1
CDR3 protein: CASSLFSGRGGPLNEQFF
CDR3 DNA: TGTGCCAGCAGCTTGTTTAGTGGGCGCGGGGGGCCCCTCAATGAGCAGTTCTTC

V gene: TRBV5-1
D gene: TRBD2
clone size: .
J gene: TRBJ2-1
CDR3 protein: CASSSGGTSGGGSYNEQFF
CDR3 DNA: TGCGCCAGCAGCTCCGGAGGGACTAGCGGGGGGGGGTCCTACAATGAGCAGTTCTTC

V gene: TRBV5-8
D gene: TRBD1
clone size: once
J gene: TRBJ2-2
CDR3 protein: CASSHGTGLPGELFF
CDR3 DNA: TGTGCCAGCAGCCACGGGACAGGTCTCCCCGGGGAGCTGTTTTTT

V gene: TRBV6-2/TRBV6-3
D gene: .
clone size: .
J gene: TRBJ2-7
CDR3 protein: CASSGPFQGEQYF
CDR3 DNA: TGTGCCAGCAGTGGACCGTTCCAGGGGGAGCAGTACTTC

V gene: TRBV6-1
D gene: .
clone size: few
J gene: TRBJ1-2
CDR3 protein: CASSEAGSYTF
CDR3 DNA: TGTGCCAGCAGTGAAGCTGGAAGCTACACCTTC

V gene: TRBV18
D gene: TRBD2
clone size: .
J gene: TRBJ2-1
CDR3 protein: CASSQKTSGSAEQFF
CDR3 DNA: TGTGCCAGCTCACAGAAGACTAGCGGGAGCGCTGAGCAGTTCTTC

V gene: TRBV3-1/TRBV3-2
D gene: .
clone size: few
J gene: TRBJ2-7
CDR3 protein: CASSSVRSSGEQYF
CDR3 DNA: TGTGCCAGCAGCTCCGTCCGGTCCTCGGGCGAGCAGTACTTC

V gene: TRBV5-1
D gene: TRBD1
clone size: .
J gene: TRBJ2-5
CDR3 protein: CASRGQDQETQYF
CDR3 DNA: TGCGCCAGCAGAGGACAGGACCAAGAGACCCAGTACTTC

V gene: TRBV19
D gene: .
clone size: once
J gene: TRBJ1-5
CDR3 protein: CASSAQANQPQHF
CDR3 DNA: TGTGCCAGTAGTGCCCAGGCTAATCAGCCCCAGCATTTT

V gene: TRBV5-6
D gene: .
clone size: few
J gene: TRBJ2-7
CDR3 protein: CASSLGGIDYEQYF
CDR3 DNA: TGTGCCAGCAGCTTGGGCGGGATCGATTACGAGCAGTACTTC

V gene: TRBV19
D gene: .
clone size: .
J gene: TRBJ2-3
CDR3 protein: CASSIVLGGATDTQYF
CDR3 DNA: TGTGCCAGTAGTATCGTTCTTGGGGGGGCCACAGATACGCAGTATTTT

V gene: TRBV2
D gene: TRBD1
clone size: .
J gene: TRBJ2-7
CDR3 protein: CASKGGTGVGLEQYF
CDR3 DNA: TGTGCCAGCAAGGGGGGGACAGGGGTCGGTCTCGAGCAGTACTTC

V gene: TRBV4-1
D gene: TRBD1
clone size: .
J gene: TRBJ2-7
CDR3 protein: CASSQVRRQGLTYEQYF
CDR3 DNA: TGCGCCAGCAGCCAGGTACGTCGACAGGGTCTAACCTACGAGCAGTACTTC

V gene: TRBV5-8
D gene: TRBD2
clone size: .
J gene: TRBJ2-1
CDR3 protein: CASSLERGRDNEQFF
CDR3 DNA: TGTGCCAGCAGCCTAGAGCGGGGGCGGGACAATGAGCAGTTCTTC

V gene: TRBV19
D gene: .
clone size: .
J gene: TRBJ2-1
CDR3 protein: CASSSQGGEQFF
CDR3 DNA: TGTGCCAGTAGTTCGCAGGGGGGTGAGCAGTTCTTC

V gene: TRBV7-8
D gene: TRBD1
clone size: once
J gene: TRBJ1-2
CDR3 protein: CASSRGTGNYGYTF
CDR3 DNA: TGTGCCAGCAGCCGTGGGACAGGGAACTATGGCTACACCTTC

V gene: TRBV5-5
D gene: .
clone size: .
J gene: TRBJ2-3
CDR3 protein: CASSLGLVGATDTQYF
CDR3 DNA: TGTGCCAGCAGCTTGGGTCTAGTCGGGGCCACAGATACGCAGTATTTT

V gene: TRBV5-1
D gene: TRBD2
clone size: .
J gene: TRBJ2-3
CDR3 protein: CASSFSGTSETDTQYF
CDR3 DNA: TGCGCCAGCAGCTTTTCCGGGACTAGCGAGACAGATACGCAGTATTTT

V gene: TRBV27
D gene: TRBD2
clone size: few
J gene: TRBJ2-3
CDR3 protein: CASSSLADTDTQYF
CDR3 DNA: TGTGCCAGCAGTTCCCTAGCGGACACAGATACGCAGTATTTT

V gene: TRBV12-3/TRBV12-4
D gene: .
clone size: .
J gene: TRBJ2-7
CDR3 protein: CASRLGTSREQYF
CDR3 DNA: TGTGCCAGCAGACTCGGGACTTCGAGGGAGCAGTACTTC

V gene: TRBV30
D gene: .
clone size: few
J gene: TRBJ1-6
CDR3 protein: CAWRGHATHNSPLHF
CDR3 DNA: TGTGCCTGGAGAGGACACGCGACTCATAATTCACCCCTCCACTTT

V gene: TRBV6-5
D gene: .
clone size: .
J gene: TRBJ2-2
CDR3 protein: CASNRASTGELFF
CDR3 DNA: TGTGCCAGCAATCGGGCGAGCACCGGGGAGCTGTTTTTT

V gene: TRBV2
D gene: TRBD2
clone size: .
J gene: TRBJ2-3
CDR3 protein: CASSEASGSDTQYF
CDR3 DNA: TGTGCCAGCAGTGAGGCTAGCGGGTCAGATACGCAGTATTTT

V gene: TRBV7-2
D gene: .
clone size: once
J gene: TRBJ2-7
CDR3 protein: CASSSRGGAAYEQYF
CDR3 DNA: TGTGCCAGCAGCTCCCGTGGGGGGGCCGCCTACGAGCAGTACTTC

V gene: TRBV7-2
D gene: .
clone size: few
J gene: TRBJ2-7
CDR3 protein: CASSTSWISEQYF
CDR3 DNA: TGTGCCAGCAGCACTAGCTGGATTAGCGAGCAGTACTTC

V gene: TRBV3-1/TRBV3-2
D gene: .
clone size: few
J gene: TRBJ1-5
CDR3 protein: CASSRGIQGNQPQHF
CDR3 DNA: TGTGCCAGCAGCAGAGGAATACAGGGAAATCAGCCCCAGCATTTT

V gene: TRBV7-9
D gene: .
clone size: .
J gene: TRBJ1-1
CDR3 protein: CASIWGQNTEAFF
CDR3 DNA: TGTGCCAGCATTTGGGGGCAGAACACTGAAGCTTTCTTT

V gene: TRBV3-1/TRBV3-2
D gene: .
clone size: .
J gene: TRBJ2-1
CDR3 protein: CASSQTGNEQFF
CDR3 DNA: TGTGCCAGCAGCCAAACCGGCAATGAGCAGTTCTTC

V gene: TRBV5-1
D gene: .
clone size: .
J gene: TRBJ2-7
CDR3 protein: CASSPSRLFEQYF
CDR3 DNA: TGCGCCAGCAGCCCAAGCCGACTGTTCGAGCAGTACTTC

V gene: TRBV7-9
D gene: .
clone size: .
J gene: TRBJ2-2
CDR3 protein: CASRLVTGELFF
CDR3 DNA: TGTGCCAGCAGGCTAGTAACCGGGGAGCTGTTTTTT

V gene: TRBV3-1/TRBV3-2
D gene: TRBD1
clone size: .
J gene: TRBJ1-1
CDR3 protein: CASSQQGWRQGRTEAFF
CDR3 DNA: TGTGCCAGCAGCCAACAGGGGTGGCGACAGGGGAGGACTGAAGCTTTCTTT

V gene: TRBV5-1
D gene: .
clone size: few
J gene: TRBJ1-1
CDR3 protein: CASGRTGSGAEAFF
CDR3 DNA: TGCGCCAGCGGACGAACAGGGTCCGGAGCTGAAGCTTTCTTT

V gene: TRBV3-1/TRBV3-2
D gene: .
clone size: .
J gene: TRBJ1-2
CDR3 protein: CASSQGYGYTF
CDR3 DNA: TGTGCCAGCAGCCAAGGCTATGGCTACACCTTC

V gene: TRBV6-5
D gene: .
clone size: .
J gene: TRBJ1-3
CDR3 protein: CASSTWASGNTIYF
CDR3 DNA: TGTGCCAGCAGCACGTGGGCCTCTGGAAACACCATATATTTT

V gene: TRBV4-3
D gene: .
clone size: .
J gene: TRBJ1-2
CDR3 protein: CASSQSGGRHYGYTF
CDR3 DNA: TGCGCCAGCAGCCAAAGCGGGGGCCGGCACTATGGCTACACCTTC

V gene: TRBV5-1
D gene: TRBD1
clone size: few
J gene: TRBJ1-1
CDR3 protein: CASSITGGREAFF
CDR3 DNA: TGCGCCAGCAGCATAACAGGGGGCCGTGAAGCTTTCTTT

V gene: TRBV6-6
D gene: TRBD1
clone size: few
J gene: TRBJ2-7
CDR3 protein: CASIRTGGHYEQYF
CDR3 DNA: TGTGCCAGCATTCGGACAGGGGGCCACTACGAGCAGTACTTC

V gene: TRBV19
D gene: TRBD1
clone size: .
J gene: TRBJ2-1
CDR3 protein: CASSIWTGNEQFF
CDR3 DNA: TGTGCCAGTAGTATCTGGACAGGGAATGAGCAGTTCTTC

V gene: TRBV6-5
D gene: TRBD1
clone size: few
J gene: TRBJ1-2
CDR3 protein: CASRLDRDYGYTF
CDR3 DNA: TGTGCCAGCAGACTCGACAGGGACTATGGCTACACCTTC

V gene: TRBV7-9
D gene: .
clone size: .
J gene: TRBJ1-2
CDR3 protein: CASSSADWQGYRNGYTF
CDR3 DNA: TGTGCCAGCAGCTCCGCTGATTGGCAGGGGTATCGAAATGGCTACACCTTC

V gene: TRBV18
D gene: .
clone size: .
J gene: TRBJ2-7
CDR3 protein: CASSPRGNSYEQYF
CDR3 DNA: TGTGCCAGCTCACCACGGGGCAACTCCTACGAGCAGTACTTC

V gene: TRBV30
D gene: .
clone size: .
J gene: TRBJ2-5
CDR3 protein: CAWTQGTGKETQYF
CDR3 DNA: TGTGCCTGGACCCAGGGAACGGGGAAAGAGACCCAGTACTTC

V gene: TRBV4-3
D gene: .
clone size: .
J gene: TRBJ2-3
CDR3 protein: CASSQDLDTSTDTQYF
CDR3 DNA: TGCGCCAGCAGCCAAGATCTCGACACTAGCACAGATACGCAGTATTTT

V gene: TRBV19
D gene: .
clone size: .
J gene: TRBJ1-1
CDR3 protein: CASSFTQNTEAFF
CDR3 DNA: TGTGCCAGTAGTTTTACACAGAACACTGAAGCTTTCTTT